The 21 T cell receptor beta chains in this list originate from one sample, sequenced in a study of blood T cell repertoires in COVID-19 (dated by TCRdb to about 2020). Libraries were constructed by the immunoSEQ multiplex PCR assay. TCRdb provides this immuneACCESS table in a form limited to in-frame rearrangements. Some clones are lacking; in checked studies, under half of them reflect an unresolved V gene, and why the rest are absent is not known. The sample profile shows under 110,000 clones; around 78% of them were found once. Of the sample, approximately 6.2% is held by the ten largest clones. The specimen sequenced was peripheral blood. Receptor source: a man of 80 years or more with COVID-19, enrolled during active disease.

The chain employs TRBV19 and TRBJ1-5; unclear D gene. The V end lost 0 bases, the J end lost 2 bases, and 5 bases lay between the germline ends. The CDR3 consists of 14 residues. CDR1 and CDR2 from the germline V gene are LNHDA and SQIVND (reference sequence). The CDR3 region has the DNA TGTGCCAGTAGTATAGAAACTGGCAATCAGCCCCAGCATTTT. As protein: CASSIETGNQPQHF. The full variable domain, in which reference TRBV19 and TRBJ1-5 provide the parts outside the CDR3, is DGGITQSPKYLFRKEGQNVTLSCEQNLNHDAMYWYRQDPGQGLRLIYYSQIVNDFQKGDIAEGYSVSREKKESFPLTVTSAQKNPTAFYLCASSIETGNQPQHFGDGTRLSIL.

The chain combines TRBV5-1 with TRBJ2-5; D perhaps matches TRBD1 (6 bases). V dropped 0 bases and J dropped 4 bases, with 10 bases sitting between them. This CDR3 is 14 amino acids long. Germline V gene lookup returns CDR1 SGHRS and CDR2 YFSETQ. CDR3 DNA sequence: TGCGCCAGCAGCTTGGGCTGGGGGCGAGAGACCCAGTACTTC. Residues: CASSLGWGRETQYF.

This rearrangement joins TRBV3-1 (or the pseudogene TRBV3-2) to TRBJ2-5; weak D call: TRBD1 (5 bases). Trimming cost V 1 base and J 2 bases, with 8 bases left between them. CDR3 length equals 14 residues. Germline assignment: CDR1 LGHDT and CDR2 YNNKEL (reference sequence). The CDR3, as DNA: TGTGCCAGCAGCCAAGGAGACAGACAAGAGACCCAGTACTTC. Amino acid sequence: CASSQGDRQETQYF.

This clone was counted a few times. This sequence joins TRBV5-1 and TRBJ2-7; the match to TRBD2 covers 7 bases. V shed 1 base, J shed 1 base, and the junction held 8 bases outside the gene matches. This CDR3 comprises 16 residues. Germline lookup yields CDR1 SGHRS and CDR2 YFSETQ. CDR3 sequence (DNA): TGCGCCAGCAGCTTGTGGTCTGGCGGGGGATCCTACGAGCAGTACTTC. Its translation is CASSLWSGGGSYEQYF.

This chain joins TRBV28 and TRBJ1-6, with D maybe TRBD1 (6 bases). The CDR3 has 13 amino acids. Trimming shortened V by 7 bases and J by 9 bases, and 13 bases separated the two germline ends. From germline, CDR1 is MDHEN and CDR2 SYDVKM. CDR3 sequence reads: CASTRDNSSPLHF. The CDR3 nucleotides are TGTGCCAGCACCCGGGACAACTCTTCACCCCTCCACTTT.

A few counts support this clone. The chain joins TRBV5-8 to TRBJ2-5; maybe TRBD2 (7 bases). The germline gives CDR1 SGHTS, CDR2 YDEGEE. The CDR3 is 17 amino acids. V gave up 0 bases and J gave up 1 base, with 16 bases separating them. CDR3 nucleotide sequence: TGTGCCAGCAGCTTGGAGGGGGGGCGAAACTTCCAAGAGACCCAGTACTTC. This sequence encodes CASSLEGGRNFQETQYF.

The CDR3 region has the DNA TGTGCCAGCTCAACCTCCGGGACAAGCAGGACTGAAGCTTTCTTT. Its translation is CASSTSGTSRTEAFF. V and J are TRBV18 and TRBJ1-1; D is perhaps TRBD1 (6 bases). Trimming shortened V by 5 bases and J by 5 bases, and 18 bases separated the two germline ends. Germline CDR1 and CDR2: KGHSH and LQKENI. The CDR3 is made up of 15 amino acids.

This clone has only a few counts. J is TRBJ2-7 and V is TRBV5-1; no reliable D call. The CDR3 consists of 13 residues. The germline gives CDR1 SGHRS, CDR2 YFSETQ. V was trimmed by 0 bases and J by 1 base, leaving 5 bases between them. The CDR3 region has the DNA TGCGCCAGCAGCTTGGTAGCATCCTACGAGCAGTACTTC. This sequence encodes CASSLVASYEQYF. Full variable domain (outside the CDR3, taken from reference TRBV5-1 and TRBJ2-7): KAGVTQTPRYLIKTRGQQVTLSCSPISGHRSVSWYQQTPGQGLQFLFEYFSETQRNKGNFPGRFSGRQFSNSRSEMNVSTLELGDSALYLCASSLVASYEQYFGPGTRLTVT.

This clone was seen only a few times. The chain couples TRBV7-9 to TRBJ1-4, with 8 bases matching TRBD1. The CDR3 runs to 15 residues. With V trimmed by 1 base and J by 2 bases, 0 bases remained unmatched. Germline assignment: CDR1 SEHNR and CDR2 FQNEAQ (reference sequence). CDR3 coding DNA: TGTGCCAGCAGCTTAGGGACAGGGACTAATGAAAAACTGTTTTTT. This codes for CASSLGTGTNEKLFF.

The chain couples TRBV2 to TRBJ1-2; 9 bases fit TRBD1. Per the germline V gene, CDR1 is SNHLY and CDR2 is FYNNEI. CDR3 length: 12 amino acids. Trimming removed 6 bases from V and 12 bases from J; junction bases left unmatched: 8. The CDR3 is CASRTGTGKNTF. The DNA of the CDR3 is TGTGCCAGCAGGACAGGGACAGGGAAAAACACCTTC.

The chain is built from TRBV6-2 or TRBV6-3 and TRBJ2-7; 10 bases line up with TRBD1. V lost 5 bases to trimming and J lost 1 base; unmatched junction nucleotides: 8. CDR3 size: 16 residues. The germline V gene encodes CDR1 MNHEY and CDR2 SVGEGT. CDR3 amino acids: CASSLNRDRGSYEQYF. For the CDR3, the DNA is TGTGCCAGCAGTCTGAACCGGGACAGGGGTTCCTACGAGCAGTACTTC.

This chain connects TRBV15 to TRBJ1-2, with a weak D call TRBD1 (6 bases). The CDR3 spans 14 residues. Germline CDR1 reads LNHNV; CDR2 reads YYDKDF (reference sequence). Trimming shortened V by 5 bases and J by 4 bases, and 14 bases separated the two germline ends. The CDR3 nucleotides are TGTGCCACCAGCTATGCCGAGGGGGTCTATGGCTACACCTTC. Its translation is CATSYAEGVYGYTF.

This clone was detected a few times. This chain connects TRBV7-2 to TRBJ2-5; 8 bases match TRBD2. CDR3 size: 16 residues. Trimming removed 3 bases from V and 6 bases from J; junction bases left unmatched: 12. Per germline, CDR1 SGHTA and CDR2 FQGNSA. The CDR3 coding sequence is TGTGCCAGCAGCTTTGATTCGGGAGGGCCAGGCCAGACCCAGTACTTC. Amino acid sequence: CASSFDSGGPGQTQYF. The full variable domain, its missing parts supplied by reference TRBV7-2 and TRBJ2-5, is GAGVSQSPSNKVTEKGKDVELRCDPISGHTALYWYRQSLGQGLEFLIYFQGNSAPDKSGLPSDRFSAERTGGSVSTLTIQRTQQEDSAVYLCASSFDSGGPGQTQYFGPGTRLLVL.

J is TRBJ2-7 and V is TRBV4-3; TRBD2 aligns across 11 bases. Per germline, CDR1 LGHNA and CDR2 YSLEER. This CDR3 region has 18 residues. Germline trimming cut 2 bases from V and 2 bases from J; bases unmatched to any gene: 11. In nucleotides, the CDR3 is TGCGCCAGCAGCCAAAAGTTCAACTTAGCGGGAGGGGCCTACGAGCAGTACTTC. Translated, it gives CASSQKFNLAGGAYEQYF.

The rearrangement joins TRBV4-3 to TRBJ2-5, with a possible D match to TRBD2 (6 bases). Trimming removed 0 bases from V and 2 bases from J, with 13 bases in between. The germline V gene encodes CDR1 LGHNA and CDR2 YSLEER. This CDR3 spans 16 amino acids. The CDR3, as DNA: TGCGCCAGCAGCCAAGATGGAAGCGGGTCTCAAGAGACCCAGTACTTC. Translation: CASSQDGSGSQETQYF.

The chain combines TRBV2 with TRBJ2-1; possible D gene TRBD2, 6 bases. This CDR3 is built from 15 residues. Per the germline V gene, CDR1 is SNHLY and CDR2 is FYNNEI. Trimming left V 1 base short and J 3 bases short, with 10 bases between. The chain's CDR3 is CASSEEAGLYNEQFF. The CDR3 bases are TGTGCCAGCAGTGAAGAGGCGGGACTCTACAATGAGCAGTTCTTC.

The V call is TRBV28, the J call TRBJ1-5; TRBD1 matches at 9 bases. Trimming removed 5 bases from V and 1 base from J; junction bases left unmatched: 9. The CDR3 covers 17 residues. CDR1 is MDHEN, CDR2 SYDVKM, per germline. CDR3 residues: CASSPEAQGASNQPQHF. DNA for the CDR3: TGTGCCAGCAGTCCGGAAGCACAGGGGGCGAGCAATCAGCCCCAGCATTTT.

This rearrangement joins TRBV29-1 to TRBJ1-1, with 12 bases lining up with TRBD1. Germline CDR1 SQVTM, CDR2 ANQGSEA. V trimming: 4 bases; J trimming: 5 bases; junction bases outside the gene matches: 11. The CDR3 sequence is 16 residues long. The CDR3 coding sequence is TGCAGCGTTGCAAAGGAGGGACAGGGGGCGAGGACTGAAGCTTTCTTT. Encoded protein: CSVAKEGQGARTEAFF.

The CDR3 DNA reads TGTGCCAGCAGCGACCGGCGACAGGGCCCCTACAATGAGCAGTTCTTC. Translating it yields CASSDRRQGPYNEQFF. V and J are TRBV3-1 (or the pseudogene TRBV3-2) and TRBJ2-1, with 7 bases aligning to TRBD1. This CDR3 is 16 amino acids long. V shed 5 bases and J 2 bases; nucleotides not matched to a gene: 9. CDR1 LGHDT and CDR2 YNNKEL come from the germline V gene (reference sequence).

This clone was found a few times. This chain joins TRBV9 and TRBJ1-2; 8 bases are a match to TRBD1. In germline, CDR1 is SGDLS, CDR2 YYNGEE. The CDR3 loop spans 15 amino acids. V lost 3 bases to trimming and J lost 4 bases; unmatched junction nucleotides: 8. The CDR3: CASSDQGAGSYGYTF. The CDR3 DNA sequence: TGTGCCAGCAGCGACCAGGGGGCCGGTAGCTATGGCTACACCTTC.

CDR3 loop: CASSADPYNEQFF. The CDR3 DNA reads as TGTGCCAGCAGCGCGGATCCCTACAATGAGCAGTTCTTC. The genes are TRBV2 and TRBJ2-1, with D unresolved. The V and J ends lost 6 bases and 2 bases respectively, with 8 bases between them. The CDR3 has 13 residues. Germline-derived CDR1 and CDR2 are SNHLY and FYNNEI.